This entry lists 16 T cell receptor beta chains sequenced from one sample in a study of T cell responses to AZD1222 COVID-19 vaccine. Method: immunoSEQ multiplex PCR; TCRdb's copy keeps in-frame clones and lacks some. The sample holds approximately 100,000 clones, approximately 90% seen once. This material consisted of peripheral blood, taken on day 0 of AZD1222 vaccination. The receptors derive from an adult in good health.

This clone was seen once. This rearrangement joins TRBV27 to TRBJ2-7, with D unclear. Germline V lookup: CDR1 MNHEY, CDR2 SMNVEV (reference sequence). The length of the CDR3 is 13 residues. V was trimmed by 0 bases and J by 1 base, leaving 4 bases between them. The CDR3 DNA is TGTGCCAGCAGTTTATCCCCATCCTACGAGCAGTACTTC. This sequence encodes CASSLSPSYEQYF.

This rearrangement joins TRBV29-1 to TRBJ2-5, with TRBD2 matching 7 bases. CDR1 is SQVTM and CDR2 is ANQGSEA in the germline V gene. The junction had 13 bases not matched to a gene; V was cut back by 7 bases and J by 2 bases. The CDR3 covers 15 residues. CDR3 region: CSAGRRQGYQETQYF. CDR3 nucleotides: TGCAGCGCCGGGAGGCGGCAGGGTTATCAAGAGACCCAGTACTTC.

CDR3 nucleotide sequence: TGTGCCACCAGCAGAGGTGGACAGGGCTCCTACGAGCAGTACTTC. It codes for CATSRGGQGSYEQYF. The V call is TRBV15, the J call TRBJ2-7, with 8 bases fitting TRBD1. Trimming took 1 base from V and 0 from J; bases not matched to a gene: 2. Germline CDR1 and CDR2: LNHNV and YYDKDF (reference sequence). This CDR3 spans 15 amino acids.

This chain connects TRBV7-2 to TRBJ1-1; TRBD1 matches at 9 bases. The CDR3 runs 14 residues. Germline loops: CDR1 SGHTA, CDR2 FQGNSA. After removal of 1 base from V and 7 bases from J, the junction contained 4 bases not matched to a gene. CDR3 nucleotides: TGTGCCAGCAGCTTAGGGACAGGGGTTTATGAAGCTTTCTTT. It specifies CASSLGTGVYEAFF.

This chain links TRBV30 with TRBJ2-7; the match to TRBD1 covers 10 bases. This CDR3 comprises 13 residues. CDR1 and CDR2 (germline): GTSNPN, SVGIG (reference sequence). After removal of 5 bases from V and 3 bases from J, the junction contained 4 bases not matched to a gene. The DNA for the CDR3 is TGTGCCTGGTCCCGGGACAGGGGCTACGAGCAGTACTTC. It translates to CAWSRDRGYEQYF.

The chain couples TRBV3-1 (or the pseudogene TRBV3-2) to TRBJ2-5; no reliable D call. Germline loops: CDR1 LGHDT, CDR2 YNNKEL (reference sequence). The CDR3 consists of 14 residues. V dropped 3 bases and J dropped 5 bases, with 13 bases sitting between them. The CDR3 DNA sequence: TGTGCCAGCAGCCAGTTTCCCCGGTACGAGACCCAGTACTTC. Encoded protein: CASSQFPRYETQYF.

The genes are TRBV5-1 and TRBJ2-7, with D perhaps TRBD2 (6 bases). V dropped 2 bases and J dropped 2 bases, with 11 bases sitting between them. In germline, CDR1 is SGHRS, CDR2 YFSETQ. The CDR3 totals 14 residues. CDR3 nucleotide sequence: TGCGCCAGCAGCTTCCGGGACTCAACCTACGAGCAGTACTTC. Protein sequence: CASSFRDSTYEQYF. The whole variable domain, remainder taken from reference TRBV5-1 and TRBJ2-7, is KAGVTQTPRYLIKTRGQQVTLSCSPISGHRSVSWYQQTPGQGLQFLFEYFSETQRNKGNFPGRFSGRQFSNSRSEMNVSTLELGDSALYLCASSFRDSTYEQYFGPGTRLTVT.

This clone appeared a single time. The V and J genes are TRBV4-3 and TRBJ2-2, with D possibly TRBD2 on 6 matching bases. CDR1 and CDR2 from the germline V gene are LGHNA and YSLEER. The CDR3 runs 18 residues. Trimming took 0 bases from V and 0 from J, leaving 14 bases between them. CDR3 loop: CASSQDPDGGANTGELFF. In nucleotides, the CDR3 is TGCGCCAGCAGCCAAGATCCTGACGGCGGGGCGAACACCGGGGAGCTGTTTTTT.

The gene calls are TRBV18 and TRBJ1-1; D is undetermined. The CDR3 extends over 15 amino acids. CDR1 is KGHSH and CDR2 is LQKENI in the germline V gene. The germline V and J ends were trimmed by 3 bases and 1 base, with 12 bases remaining between them. The CDR3 protein is CASSPRHQQNTEAFF. The DNA for the CDR3 is TGTGCCAGCTCACCCCGACATCAACAGAACACTGAAGCTTTCTTT.

A remark on this clone: Other DNA sequences of this sample code for an identical CDR3. The chain is built from TRBV7-6 and TRBJ2-2; D is ambiguous. V lost 0 bases to trimming and J lost 4 bases, with 3 bases between them. This CDR3 is 13 amino acids long. CDR1 is SGHVS, CDR2 FNYEAQ, per germline. CDR3 DNA: TGTGCCAGCAGCTTAGCGGTCACCGGGGAGCTGTTTTTT. The encoded protein is CASSLAVTGELFF.

The V gene is TRBV3-1 (or the pseudogene TRBV3-2), the J gene TRBJ1-4; no clear D gene. Germline V gene lookup returns CDR1 LGHDT and CDR2 YNNKEL (reference sequence). This CDR3 is built from 15 residues. The germline V and J ends were trimmed by 2 bases and 5 bases, with 12 bases remaining between them. DNA of the CDR3: TGTGCCAGCAGCCAATCCGGGCCCGGGAATGAAAAACTGTTTTTT. This encodes CASSQSGPGNEKLFF.

This sequence joins TRBV28 and TRBJ2-1, with 8 nucleotides matching TRBD1. The CDR3 is 14 residues long. Trimming removed 3 bases from V and 8 bases from J; junction bases left unmatched: 6. Germline V gene lookup returns CDR1 MDHEN and CDR2 SYDVKM. The CDR3 DNA reads as TGTGCCAGCAGTTTGCGGACAGGGCTTTATGAGCAGTTCTTC. It codes for CASSLRTGLYEQFF.

This clone was observed once. The genes are TRBV30 and TRBJ1-6; a weak D match, TRBD1 (5 bases). With 4 bases removed from V and 8 bases from J, the gap between germline ends came to 18 bases. From germline, CDR1 is GTSNPN and CDR2 SVGIG (reference sequence). The CDR3 spans 15 residues. The CDR3 coding sequence is TGTGCCTGGACGACCCCCCCTGCAGGGCATTCACCCCTCCACTTT. Protein sequence: CAWTTPPAGHSPLHF.

This sequence joins TRBV28 and TRBJ1-5; the match to TRBD1 covers 7 bases. Germline loops: CDR1 MDHEN, CDR2 SYDVKM. Trimming removed 5 bases from V and 5 bases from J; junction bases left unmatched: 3. The CDR3 consists of 13 residues. CDR3 sequence: CASSAGGDQPQHF. CDR3 DNA sequence: TGTGCCAGCAGTGCAGGGGGGGATCAGCCCCAGCATTTT.

The chain couples TRBV11-2 to TRBJ1-1, with no clear D. The CDR3 length is 13 residues. Deletions cut 4 bases from V and 1 base from J, with 7 bases between. CDR1 SGHAT and CDR2 FQNNGV come from the germline V gene. The chain's CDR3 is CASSSTENTEAFF. For the CDR3, the DNA is TGTGCCAGCAGCTCCACAGAGAACACTGAAGCTTTCTTT.

The chain recombines TRBV7-2 with TRBJ1-1; D not resolved. The ends were cut back, 3 bases at V and 1 base at J, with 12 bases in the middle. Germline CDR1 reads SGHTA; CDR2 reads FQGNSA. The CDR3 is 15 residues long. As DNA, the CDR3 is TGTGCCAGCAGCTTTCGTGGGCCGGGGAACACTGAAGCTTTCTTT. Translated: CASSFRGPGNTEAFF. Drawing the rest from reference TRBV7-2 and TRBJ1-1, the complete variable domain is GAGVSQSPSNKVTEKGKDVELRCDPISGHTALYWYRQSLGQGLEFLIYFQGNSAPDKSGLPSDRFSAERTGGSVSTLTIQRTQQEDSAVYLCASSFRGPGNTEAFFGQGTRLTVV.